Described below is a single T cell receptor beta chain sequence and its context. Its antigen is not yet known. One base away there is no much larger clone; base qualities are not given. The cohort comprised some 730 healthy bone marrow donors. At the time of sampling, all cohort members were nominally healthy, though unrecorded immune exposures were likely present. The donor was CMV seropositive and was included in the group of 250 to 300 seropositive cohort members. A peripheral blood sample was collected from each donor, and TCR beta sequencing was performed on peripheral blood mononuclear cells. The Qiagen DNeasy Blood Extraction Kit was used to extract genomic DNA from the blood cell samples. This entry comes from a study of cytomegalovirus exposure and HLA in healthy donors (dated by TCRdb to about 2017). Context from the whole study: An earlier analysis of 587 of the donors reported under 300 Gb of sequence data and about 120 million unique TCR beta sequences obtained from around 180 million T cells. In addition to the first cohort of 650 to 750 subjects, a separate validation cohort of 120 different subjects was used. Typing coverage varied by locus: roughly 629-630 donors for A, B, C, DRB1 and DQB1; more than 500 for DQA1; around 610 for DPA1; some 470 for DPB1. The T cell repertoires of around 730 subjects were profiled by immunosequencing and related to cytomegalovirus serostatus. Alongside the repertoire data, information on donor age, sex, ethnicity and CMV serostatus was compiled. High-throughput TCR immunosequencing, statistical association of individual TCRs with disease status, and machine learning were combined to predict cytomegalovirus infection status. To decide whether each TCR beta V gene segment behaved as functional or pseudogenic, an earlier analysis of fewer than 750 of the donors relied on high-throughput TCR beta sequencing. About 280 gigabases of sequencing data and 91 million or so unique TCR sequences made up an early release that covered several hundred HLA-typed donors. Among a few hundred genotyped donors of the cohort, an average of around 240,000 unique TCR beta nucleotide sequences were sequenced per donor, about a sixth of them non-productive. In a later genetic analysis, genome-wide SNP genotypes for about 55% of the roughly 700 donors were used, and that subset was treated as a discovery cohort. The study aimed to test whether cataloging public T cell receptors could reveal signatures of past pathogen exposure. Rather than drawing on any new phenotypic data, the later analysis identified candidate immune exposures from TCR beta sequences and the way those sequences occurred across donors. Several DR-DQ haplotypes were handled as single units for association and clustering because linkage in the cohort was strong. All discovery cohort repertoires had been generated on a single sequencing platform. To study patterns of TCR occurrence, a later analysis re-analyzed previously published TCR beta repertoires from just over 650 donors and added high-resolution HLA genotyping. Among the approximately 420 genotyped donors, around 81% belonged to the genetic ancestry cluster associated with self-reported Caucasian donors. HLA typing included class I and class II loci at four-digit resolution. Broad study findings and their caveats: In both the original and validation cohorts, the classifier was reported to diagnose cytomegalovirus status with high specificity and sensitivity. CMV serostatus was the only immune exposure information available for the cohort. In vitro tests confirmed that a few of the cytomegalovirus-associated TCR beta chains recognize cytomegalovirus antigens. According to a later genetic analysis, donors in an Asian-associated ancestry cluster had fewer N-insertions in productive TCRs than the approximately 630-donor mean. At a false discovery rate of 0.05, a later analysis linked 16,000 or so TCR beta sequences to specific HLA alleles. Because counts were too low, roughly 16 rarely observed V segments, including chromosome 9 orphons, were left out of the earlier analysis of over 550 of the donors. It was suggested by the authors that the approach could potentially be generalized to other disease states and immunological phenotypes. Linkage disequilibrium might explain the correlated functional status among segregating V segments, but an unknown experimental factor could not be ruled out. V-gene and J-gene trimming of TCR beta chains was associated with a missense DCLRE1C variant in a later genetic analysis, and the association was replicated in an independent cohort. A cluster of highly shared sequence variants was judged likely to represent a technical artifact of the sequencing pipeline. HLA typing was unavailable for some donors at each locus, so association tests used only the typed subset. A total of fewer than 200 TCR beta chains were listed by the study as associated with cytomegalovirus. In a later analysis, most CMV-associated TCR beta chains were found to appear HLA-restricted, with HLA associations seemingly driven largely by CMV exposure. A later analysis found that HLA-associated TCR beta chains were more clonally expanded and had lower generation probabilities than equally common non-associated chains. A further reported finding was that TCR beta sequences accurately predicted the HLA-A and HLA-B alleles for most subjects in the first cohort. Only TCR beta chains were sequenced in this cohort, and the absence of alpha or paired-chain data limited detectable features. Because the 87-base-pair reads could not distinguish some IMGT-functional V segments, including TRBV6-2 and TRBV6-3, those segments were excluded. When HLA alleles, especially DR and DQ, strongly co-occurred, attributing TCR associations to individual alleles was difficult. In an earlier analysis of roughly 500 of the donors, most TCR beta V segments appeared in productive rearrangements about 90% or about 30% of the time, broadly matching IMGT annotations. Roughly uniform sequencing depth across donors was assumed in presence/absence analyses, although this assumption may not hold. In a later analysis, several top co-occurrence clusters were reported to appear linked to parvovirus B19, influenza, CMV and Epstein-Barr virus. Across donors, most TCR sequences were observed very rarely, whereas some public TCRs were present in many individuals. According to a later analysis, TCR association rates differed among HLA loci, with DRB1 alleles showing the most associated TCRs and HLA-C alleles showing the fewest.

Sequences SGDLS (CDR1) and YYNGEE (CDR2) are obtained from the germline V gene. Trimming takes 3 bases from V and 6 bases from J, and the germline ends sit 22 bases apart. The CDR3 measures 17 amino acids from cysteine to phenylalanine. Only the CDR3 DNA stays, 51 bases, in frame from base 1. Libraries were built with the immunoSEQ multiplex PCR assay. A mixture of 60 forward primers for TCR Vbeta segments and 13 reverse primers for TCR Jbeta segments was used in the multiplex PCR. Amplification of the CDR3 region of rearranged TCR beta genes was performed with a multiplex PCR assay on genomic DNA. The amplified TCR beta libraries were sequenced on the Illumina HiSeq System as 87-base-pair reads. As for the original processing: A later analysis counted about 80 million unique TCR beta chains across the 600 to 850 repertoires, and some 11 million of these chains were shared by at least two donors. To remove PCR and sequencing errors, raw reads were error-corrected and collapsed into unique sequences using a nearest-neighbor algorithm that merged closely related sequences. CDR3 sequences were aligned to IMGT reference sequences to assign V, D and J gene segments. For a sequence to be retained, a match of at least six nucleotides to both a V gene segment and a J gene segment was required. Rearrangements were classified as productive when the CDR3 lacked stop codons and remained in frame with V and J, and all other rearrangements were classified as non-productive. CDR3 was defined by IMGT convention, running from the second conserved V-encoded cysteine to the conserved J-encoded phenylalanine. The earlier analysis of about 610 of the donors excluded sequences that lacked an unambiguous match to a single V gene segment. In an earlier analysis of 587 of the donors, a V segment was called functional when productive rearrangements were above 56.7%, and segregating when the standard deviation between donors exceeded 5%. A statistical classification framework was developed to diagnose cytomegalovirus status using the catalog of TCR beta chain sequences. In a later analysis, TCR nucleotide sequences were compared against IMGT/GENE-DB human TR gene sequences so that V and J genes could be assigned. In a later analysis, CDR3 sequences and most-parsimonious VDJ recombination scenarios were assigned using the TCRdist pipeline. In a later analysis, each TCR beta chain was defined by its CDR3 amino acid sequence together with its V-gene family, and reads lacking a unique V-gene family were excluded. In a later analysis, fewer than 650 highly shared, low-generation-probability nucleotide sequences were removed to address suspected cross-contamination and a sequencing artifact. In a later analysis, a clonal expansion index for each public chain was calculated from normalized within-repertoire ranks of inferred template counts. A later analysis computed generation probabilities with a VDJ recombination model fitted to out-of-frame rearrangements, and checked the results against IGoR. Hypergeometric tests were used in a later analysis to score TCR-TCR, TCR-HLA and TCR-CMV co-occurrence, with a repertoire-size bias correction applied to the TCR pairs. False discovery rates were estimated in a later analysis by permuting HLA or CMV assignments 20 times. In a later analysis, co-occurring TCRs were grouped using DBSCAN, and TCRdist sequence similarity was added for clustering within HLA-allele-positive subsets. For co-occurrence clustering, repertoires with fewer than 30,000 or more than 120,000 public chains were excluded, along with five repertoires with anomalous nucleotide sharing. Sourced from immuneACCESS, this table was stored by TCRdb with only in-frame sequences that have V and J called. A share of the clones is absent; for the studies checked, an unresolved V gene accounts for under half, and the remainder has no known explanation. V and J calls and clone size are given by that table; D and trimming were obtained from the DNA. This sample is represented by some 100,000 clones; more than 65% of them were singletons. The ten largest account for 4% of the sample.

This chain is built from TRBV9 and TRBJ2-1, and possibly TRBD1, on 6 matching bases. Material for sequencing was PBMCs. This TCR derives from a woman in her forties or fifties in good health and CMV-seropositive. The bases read TGTGCCAGCAGCGGGGGGACAAACACGCCGCTCCTCAATGAGCAGTTCTTC. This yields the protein CASSGGTNTPLLNEQFF.